The 19 T cell receptor beta chains below all came from one sample that was sequenced in a study of circulating tumor DNA in untreated peripheral T-cell lymphoma. Data came from immunoSEQ multiplex PCR; TCRdb stores just in-frame clones and leaves some out. Of around 2,500 clones listed, 60% to 65% were seen once; the top ten hold about 8.5%. Source material: tumor tissue. The origin of the receptors is a human donor with peripheral T-cell lymphoma.

This clone has only a few counts. The chain uses TRBV11-3 and TRBJ2-7; 7 bases line up with TRBD1. With 6 bases clipped from V and 0 bases from J, the junction kept 5 bases outside the gene matches. From germline, CDR1 is SGHNT and CDR2 YENEEA. This CDR3 has 14 amino acids. The CDR3 loop reads CASRPGTASYEQYF. As DNA, the CDR3 is TGTGCCAGCAGGCCCGGGACAGCCTCCTACGAGCAGTACTTC.

This chain uses TRBV25-1 with TRBJ2-3, with D unresolved. The CDR3 is made up of 15 amino acids. Trimming cost V 10 bases and J 3 bases, with 20 bases left between them. The germline gives CDR1 MGHDK, CDR2 SYGVNS. For the CDR3, the DNA is TGTGCCACTTCTTTCCGAGGAAAGAAGACAGATACGCAGTATTTT. Its protein is CATSFRGKKTDTQYF.

This CDR3 is CASSIDRNSPLHF. The CDR3 coding sequence is TGTGCCAGTAGTATCGACAGAAATTCACCCCTCCACTTT. This chain links TRBV19 with TRBJ1-6; perhaps TRBD1 as D (5 bases). V was clipped by 3 bases and J by 7 bases, with 7 bases between them. This CDR3 has 13 residues. Per the germline V gene, CDR1 is LNHDA and CDR2 is SQIVND (reference sequence).

By sample fraction, this clone is large. The chain recombines TRBV11-3 with TRBJ1-3; D unclear. V was clipped by 4 bases and J by 0 bases, with 19 bases between them. This CDR3 contains 18 residues. Looked up from germline, CDR1 is SGHNT and CDR2 is YENEEA. The CDR3 DNA reads TGTGCCAGCAGCTCCACCCAGCCGTTACTGGACTCTGGAAACACCATATATTTT. Translated: CASSSTQPLLDSGNTIYF.

The chain uses TRBV6-8 and TRBJ2-4, with 10 bases identical to TRBD2. The V gene's germline CDR1 is MNHGY and CDR2 SAAAGT. The V and J ends lost 8 bases and 8 bases, in that order; junction bases with no gene match: 6. This CDR3 has 13 amino acids. CDR3 protein: CASSSGGGYIQYF. The CDR3 DNA sequence: TGTGCCAGCTCGAGCGGGGGGGGATACATTCAGTACTTC.

This clone was observed a handful of times. The chain recombines TRBV19 with TRBJ1-1, with D possibly being TRBD1 (6 bases). The CDR3 covers 15 residues. Between the trimmed V and J ends, which lost 7 bases and 0 bases, there was a span of 15 bases. Germline assignment: CDR1 LNHDA and CDR2 SQIVND (reference sequence). CDR3 bases: TGTGCCAGTAAACGAGGGGGACAAATGAACACTGAAGCTTTCTTT. Amino acid sequence: CASKRGGQMNTEAFF.

The chain carries TRBV6-8 and TRBJ1-5; TRBD1 might be the D (5 bases). The germline V gene has CDR1 MNHGY and CDR2 SAAAGT. The CDR3 extends over 15 amino acids. Trimming shortened V by 7 bases and J by 0 bases, and 13 bases separated the two germline ends. DNA of the CDR3: TGTGCCAGCAAAATTCGACAGTATAGCAATCAGCCCCAGCATTTT. It is translated as CASKIRQYSNQPQHF.

This clone qualifies as medium-sized (0.01 to 0.1%). The rearrangement joins TRBV11-3 to TRBJ1-5; a weak D match, TRBD1 (5 bases). Germline CDR1 reads SGHNT; CDR2 reads YENEEA. The CDR3 runs to 15 residues. Deletions cut 5 bases from V and 5 bases from J, with 16 bases between. CDR3 sequence (DNA): TGTGCCAGCAGCCAGGTGGGTTGGGGCGATCAGCCCCAGCATTTT. Amino acid sequence: CASSQVGWGDQPQHF.

In this sample, this clone turned up a few times. The chain carries TRBV28 and TRBJ1-1, with D unclear. Trimming took 5 bases from V and 0 from J, leaving 10 bases between them. The CDR3 runs to 14 residues. The germline V gene has CDR1 MDHEN and CDR2 SYDVKM. CDR3 region: CASSLLRMNTEAFF. The DNA for the CDR3 is TGTGCCAGCAGTCTCCTAAGAATGAACACTGAAGCTTTCTTT.

The chain is built from TRBV29-1 and TRBJ1-2; D perhaps matches TRBD1 (6 bases). The germline V gene encodes CDR1 SQVTM and CDR2 ANQGSEA. V was pared by 8 bases and J by 5 bases, with 15 bases between. This CDR3 has 12 amino acids. The CDR3 region has the DNA TGCAGCTCTTGGGGGGGACAATATGGCTACACCTTC. This encodes CSSWGGQYGYTF.

The rearrangement links TRBV19 to TRBJ1-5, with D possibly TRBD1 on 6 matching bases. Germline CDR1 is LNHDA and CDR2 is SQIVND (reference sequence). The CDR3 extends over 13 amino acids. Trimming removed 8 bases from V and 5 bases from J, with 13 bases in between. CDR3 region: CASQGMMDQPQHF. CDR3 nucleotide sequence: TGTGCCAGTCAGGGGATGATGGATCAGCCCCAGCATTTT.

The chain recombines TRBV19 with TRBJ2-2; perhaps TRBD2 as D (6 bases). CDR3 length equals 14 residues. V shed 3 bases and J shed 7 bases, with 12 bases lying between them. Germline CDR1 LNHDA, CDR2 SQIVND (reference sequence). The CDR3 region is CASSIIVEGGELFF. The CDR3 nucleotides are TGTGCCAGTAGTATTATCGTGGAGGGCGGGGAGCTGTTTTTT.

This chain joins TRBV19 and TRBJ1-2; D remains unclear. CDR1 is LNHDA, CDR2 SQIVND, per germline (reference sequence). CDR3 length equals 14 residues. V lost 5 bases and J 7 bases, leaving 17 bases between the germline ends. CDR3 region: CASSPLGWRTGYTF. CDR3 DNA sequence: TGTGCCAGTAGTCCCTTGGGGTGGCGGACTGGCTACACCTTC.

This chain joins TRBV18 and TRBJ2-1; D is perhaps TRBD1 (5 bases). Trimming left V 0 bases short and J 3 bases short, with 15 bases between. The CDR3 contains 17 residues. CDR1 is KGHSH, CDR2 LQKENI, per germline. The CDR3 nucleotides read TGTGCCAGCTCACCACCCAGGTTAGGGGTTAACTACAATGAGCAGTTCTTC. This codes for CASSPPRLGVNYNEQFF.

The DNA of the CDR3 is TGTGCCATCAGGACAGGGGGCTCGTGGGAGACCCAGTACTTC. Translated, it gives CAIRTGGSWETQYF. The J gene is TRBJ2-5, the V gene TRBV6-8; 11 bases map to TRBD1. CDR1 and CDR2 (germline): MNHGY, SAAAGT. The CDR3 totals 14 residues. The junction had 9 bases not matched to a gene; V was cut back by 10 bases and J by 5 bases.

The rearrangement joins TRBV19 to TRBJ1-2; D possibly corresponds to TRBD1 (5 bases). V was pared by 6 bases and J by 6 bases, with 11 bases between. The CDR3 consists of 12 residues. Germline CDR1 reads LNHDA; CDR2 reads SQIVND (reference sequence). The CDR3 spells CASSSQGDGYTF. The CDR3, as DNA: TGTGCCAGTAGCAGCCAGGGAGATGGCTACACCTTC.

This clone showed up just a few times. V and J are TRBV4-1 and TRBJ1-1; no reliable D call. V was pared by 1 base and J by 5 bases, with 8 bases between. This CDR3 is built from 13 residues. Germline V lookup: CDR1 MGHRA, CDR2 YSYEKL. CDR3 sequence (DNA): TGCGCCAGCAGCCAAGGCCGGGAGACTGAAGCTTTCTTT. This translates into CASSQGRETEAFF.

V is TRBV19 and J is TRBJ2-1; D is unresolved. The ends were cut back, 11 bases at V and 5 bases at J, with 13 bases in the middle. Germline V lookup: CDR1 LNHDA, CDR2 SQIVND (reference sequence). The CDR3 runs to 12 residues. The DNA of the CDR3 is TGTGCCCTCAGAGGCTGGAACAATGAGCAGTTCTTC. Translation gives CALRGWNNEQFF.

This clone came up a few times. The V gene is TRBV29-1, the J gene TRBJ2-3, with 10 bases fitting TRBD2. After removal of 4 bases from V and 7 bases from J, the junction contained 11 bases not matched to a gene. The CDR3 is made up of 15 amino acids. Germline CDR1 is SQVTM and CDR2 is ANQGSEA. CDR3 loop: CSVAGLAGALNTQYF. The DNA of the CDR3 is TGCAGCGTTGCGGGGCTAGCGGGGGCCCTGAATACGCAGTATTTT.